The 19 T cell receptor beta chains reported below all come from one sample, sequenced in a study of a mutant IDH1 vaccine in newly diagnosed glioma. Which antigens these TCRs recognize remains unknown. Using immunoSEQ multiplex PCR, the repertoire was profiled, and TCRdb retains in-frame clones only, with some absent. The profile shows under 45,000 clones, approximately 84% of them singletons. The time point was: week 23, last vaccination. Every vaccine dose comprised 300 ug of mutant IDH1 20-mer peptide plus topical imiquimod. This sample comprised PBMCs, obtained from a glioma patient whose treatment included an IDH1 peptide vaccine. The receptors originated from a woman aged 18-29 years with glioma. Some clones in this sample may be carry-over from other donors' samples.

The chain employs TRBV12-5 and TRBJ2-1, with 15 positions matching TRBD2. Germline lookup yields CDR1 LGHNT and CDR2 FRNRAP. J lost 7 bases, V lost 0 bases, and 4 bases had no gene match. The CDR3 is 17 residues long. The CDR3 coding sequence is TGTGCTAGTGGTTTGGTACTGGGACTAGCGGGGGGAAATGAGCAGTTCTTC. Its translation is CASGLVLGLAGGNEQFF.

The J gene is TRBJ1-3, the V gene TRBV9; 10 bases agree with TRBD1. The CDR3 runs 15 residues. Germline trimming cut 2 bases from V and 4 bases from J; bases unmatched to any gene: 3. Germline V lookup: CDR1 SGDLS, CDR2 YYNGEE. In DNA, the CDR3 is TGTGCCAGCAGCGTTTCGGGACAGGGGGGAAACACCATATATTTT. Amino acids: CASSVSGQGGNTIYF.

This clone has just one count. V gene TRBV29-1 combines with J gene TRBJ1-3; D might be TRBD1 (5 bases). The CDR3 extends over 16 amino acids. Germline CDR1 SQVTM, CDR2 ANQGSEA. V lost 0 bases and J lost 0, with 12 bases in between. In DNA, the CDR3 is TGCAGCGTTGAAGACAGGGTAGGCCTCTCTGGAAACACCATATATTTT. This sequence encodes CSVEDRVGLSGNTIYF.

The table lists this clone with a count of one. The genes are TRBV4-1 and TRBJ1-3, with unresolved D. CDR1 is MGHRA and CDR2 is YSYEKL in the germline V gene. V lost 3 bases to trimming and J lost 0 bases, with 15 bases between them. The CDR3 totals 17 residues. This CDR3 is CASSQGAFASSGNTIYF. CDR3 DNA sequence: TGCGCCAGCAGCCAGGGTGCGTTCGCCAGCTCTGGAAACACCATATATTTT.

This chain connects TRBV18 to TRBJ2-1; 16 bases line up with TRBD2. Trimming at V came to 3 bases and at J to 3 bases, leaving 14 bases not matched to a gene. CDR1 and CDR2 (germline): KGHSH, LQKENI. The CDR3 runs 21 residues. The CDR3 loop is CASSPLTGTSGRARGYNEQFF. The CDR3 coding sequence is TGTGCCAGCTCACCGTTAACCGGGACTAGCGGGAGGGCCAGAGGCTACAATGAGCAGTTCTTC.

This sequence joins TRBV5-6 and TRBJ1-3, with D perhaps matching TRBD1 (5 bases). The V gene's germline CDR1 is SGHDT and CDR2 YYEEEE. Trimming took off 2 bases at V and 3 bases at J, with 6 bases between the two ends. The CDR3 length is 13 residues. CDR3 nucleotide sequence: TGTGCCAGCAGCTTCGACAGTGGAAACACCATATATTTT. Its protein is CASSFDSGNTIYF. Based on the CDR3 plus reference TRBV5-6 and TRBJ1-3, the full variable domain is DAGVTQSPTHLIKTRGQQVTLRCSPKSGHDTVSWYQQALGQGPQFIFQYYEEEERQRGNFPDRFSGHQFPNYSSELNVNALLLGDSALYLCASSFDSGNTIYFGEGSWLTVV.

The rearrangement uses TRBV10-3 and TRBJ2-6; 10 positions match TRBD1. The CDR3 is 21 residues long. Germline values: CDR1 ENHRY, CDR2 SYGVKD. V dropped 3 bases and J dropped 1; count of bases not matched to a gene: 15. In DNA form, the CDR3 reads TGTGCCATCAGTGAAGGGGACAGGGGCCGCCCCCGAATATCTGGGGCCAACGTCCTGACTTTC. The encoded protein is CAISEGDRGRPRISGANVLTF.

The chain employs TRBV9 and TRBJ2-3; possibly TRBD1 or TRBD2 for D (5 bases each). This CDR3 is 15 amino acids long. The germline gives CDR1 SGDLS, CDR2 YYNGEE. V gave up 6 bases and J gave up 1 base, with 15 bases separating them. CDR3 amino acids: CASTPGTRGTDTQYF. In nucleotides, the CDR3 is TGTGCCAGCACCCCAGGGACCCGGGGCACAGATACGCAGTATTTT.

The chain couples TRBV7-9 to TRBJ2-4, with 16 positions matching TRBD2. V lost 4 bases to trimming and J lost 9 bases; unmatched junction nucleotides: 12. CDR3 length: 18 amino acids. In germline, CDR1 is SEHNR, CDR2 FQNEAQ (reference sequence). CDR3 sequence reads: CASSSGTSGGGYWGIQYF. The CDR3 nucleotides are TGTGCCAGCAGCTCCGGGACTAGCGGGGGGGGCTACTGGGGCATTCAGTACTTC.

The DNA for the CDR3 is TGTGCCAGCAGTCGACTAGCGGGAGAAACTCGCGAGCAGTACTTC. Protein product: CASSRLAGETREQYF. The chain links TRBV7-6 to TRBJ2-7, with 12 nucleotides matching TRBD2. Germline CDR1 reads SGHVS; CDR2 reads FNYEAQ. The CDR3 loop spans 15 amino acids. J lost 6 bases, V lost 6 bases, and 9 bases had no gene match.

V is TRBV30 and J is TRBJ2-7; 8 bases match TRBD1. The CDR3 runs to 12 residues. With 5 bases clipped from V and 3 bases from J, the junction kept 3 bases outside the gene matches. Per germline, CDR1 GTSNPN and CDR2 SVGIG (reference sequence). CDR3 nucleotides: TGTGCCTGGGGACAGGGAAACTACGAGCAGTACTTC. This gives the protein CAWGQGNYEQYF.

The rearrangement uses TRBV9 and TRBJ1-2; TRBD1 aligns across 9 bases. Trimming at V came to 4 bases and at J to 2 bases, leaving 6 bases not matched to a gene. CDR1 and CDR2 (germline): SGDLS, YYNGEE. The length of the CDR3 is 15 residues. The CDR3 DNA follows: TGTGCCAGCAGCTTTACAGGGGGCAAGAACTATGGCTACACCTTC. Amino acid sequence: CASSFTGGKNYGYTF.

The rearrangement links TRBV18 to TRBJ1-2, with D uncertain. Per the germline V gene, CDR1 is KGHSH and CDR2 is LQKENI. The CDR3 is 15 amino acids. The V and J ends lost 5 bases and 3 bases respectively, with 16 bases between them. The CDR3, as DNA: TGTGCCAGCTCAGTTTCCGTCGGATCTGACTATGGCTACACCTTC. Residues: CASSVSVGSDYGYTF. The variable domain in full, with the rest retrieved from reference TRBV18 and TRBJ1-2, is NAGVMQNPRHLVRRRGQEARLRCSPMKGHSHVYWYRQLPEEGLKFMVYLQKENIIDESGMPKERFSAEFPKEGPSILRIQQVVRGDSAAYFCASSVSVGSDYGYTFGSGTRLTVV.

The CDR3 reads CASSLHLTGAMNTEAFF. Here the CDR3 DNA reads TGCGCCAGCAGCCTACATTTGACAGGGGCAATGAACACTGAAGCTTTCTTT. The chain carries TRBV5-1 and TRBJ1-1; 8 nucleotides agree with TRBD1. CDR1 is SGHRS and CDR2 is YFSETQ in the germline V gene. With V trimmed by 4 bases and J by 0 bases, 11 bases remained unmatched. The CDR3 totals 17 residues.

CDR3 residues: CASSLPGGAGYGYTF. As DNA, the CDR3 is TGTGCCAGCAGTTTGCCAGGGGGCGCAGGCTATGGCTACACCTTC. The chain combines TRBV28 with TRBJ1-2; 8 bases map to TRBD1. V dropped 3 bases and J dropped 4; count of bases not matched to a gene: 7. Germline V gene sequence: CDR1 MDHEN, CDR2 SYDVKM. This CDR3 comprises 15 residues.

This chain uses TRBV4-3 with TRBJ2-1, with 8 bases that match TRBD2. Germline CDR1 and CDR2: LGHNA and YSLEER. V lost 4 bases to trimming and J lost 2 bases; unmatched junction nucleotides: 4. The CDR3 spans 15 residues. The CDR3 is CASSPYSGAYNEQFF. CDR3 coding DNA: TGCGCCAGCAGCCCCTATAGCGGGGCCTACAATGAGCAGTTCTTC.

In DNA form, the CDR3 reads TGTGCCAGCAGTTCCCGACGACAGGGCCCATATGGCTACACCTTC. This codes for CASSSRRQGPYGYTF. This rearrangement joins TRBV27 to TRBJ1-2, with TRBD1 matching over 7 bases. Germline CDR1 is MNHEY and CDR2 is SMNVEV (reference sequence). V lost 4 bases and J lost 5; bases outside the gene matches: 10. The CDR3 is made up of 15 amino acids.

The rearrangement links TRBV9 to TRBJ2-3; 9 bases fit TRBD2. CDR3 length equals 17 residues. After removal of 4 bases from V and 6 bases from J, the junction contained 15 bases not matched to a gene. Germline CDR1 SGDLS, CDR2 YYNGEE. This CDR3 reads CASSRQPGLAAWDTQYF. The CDR3 region has the DNA TGTGCCAGCAGCCGACAACCGGGACTAGCAGCTTGGGATACGCAGTATTTT.

The chain uses TRBV6-6 and TRBJ2-1; 13 bases map to TRBD2. Germline assignment: CDR1 MNHNY and CDR2 SVGAGI (reference sequence). J lost 8 bases, V lost 2 bases, and 6 bases had no gene match. The CDR3 covers 16 residues. CDR3 region: CASSYQLAGGIDEQFF. The CDR3, as DNA: TGTGCCAGCAGTTACCAACTAGCGGGAGGGATCGATGAGCAGTTCTTC.